The 24 T cell receptor beta chains below come from one sample, sequenced in a study of blood T cell repertoires in COVID-19. Clones were read by immunoSEQ multiplex PCR, and TCRdb kept only the in-frame ones, dropping some. The sample records 150,000 to 200,000 clones, around four fifths being singletons. The sample was PBMCs or T cells enriched from blood (not recorded which). The receptors originated from a man in his forties who had recovered from COVID-19.

This clone was seen more than once but under ten times. The CDR3 loop is CASSLASGVNQPQHF. The CDR3 bases are TGTGCCAGCAGCTTAGCATCAGGGGTCAATCAGCCCCAGCATTTT. The chain combines TRBV7-6 with TRBJ1-5; perhaps TRBD1 as D (6 bases). This CDR3 contains 15 residues. The V end lost 0 bases, the J end lost 3 bases, and 9 bases lay between the germline ends. In germline, CDR1 is SGHVS, CDR2 FNYEAQ.

V and J are TRBV11-2 and TRBJ2-3; no firm D call. Trimming shortened V by 1 base and J by 2 bases, and 10 bases separated the two germline ends. CDR1 SGHAT and CDR2 FQNNGV come from the germline V gene. The CDR3 is 15 amino acids. CDR3 protein: CASSLVKQPTDTQYF. CDR3 coding DNA: TGTGCCAGCAGCTTAGTGAAACAGCCCACAGATACGCAGTATTTT.

The chain combines TRBV7-2 with TRBJ2-3; 7 bases align to TRBD2. V lost 3 bases and J lost 1; bases outside the gene matches: 7. Germline V gene sequence: CDR1 SGHTA, CDR2 FQGNSA. This CDR3 contains 16 residues. CDR3 protein: CASSFGGSGRTDTQYF. CDR3 sequence (DNA): TGTGCCAGCAGCTTCGGCGGGAGTGGGCGCACAGATACGCAGTATTTT.

The chain links TRBV5-1 to TRBJ2-2; 7 bases agree with TRBD1. CDR3 size: 13 residues. The germline CDR1 and CDR2 sequences are SGHRS and YFSETQ. Trimming cost V 7 bases and J 7 bases; bases outside gene matches: 7. CDR3 coding DNA: TGCGCCAGCCTCCCAGGGGGTAGCGGGGAGCTGTTTTTT. Its protein is CASLPGGSGELFF.

DNA for the CDR3: TGTGCCAGCAGCCCTCTAGCGGGAGGGGGGGAGACCCAGTACTTC. Its translation: CASSPLAGGGETQYF. The chain has TRBV7-6 and TRBJ2-5; 12 positions match TRBD2. The CDR3 sequence is 15 residues long. The J segment lost 5 bases and the V segment lost 5 bases, leaving 6 bases of the junction unmatched. Germline V CDR1 and CDR2: SGHVS, FNYEAQ.

The genes are TRBV21-1 and TRBJ2-7; whether TRBD1, the table's D call, matches the DNA was not checked. TRBV21-1 is listed as a pseudogene. This CDR3 region has 16 residues. CDR3 DNA sequence: TGTGCCAGCAGCAATAAGGGACAGGACCGAAATTACGAGCAGTACGTC. Its translation: CASSNKGQDRNYEQYV.

The chain carries TRBV29-1 and TRBJ1-2; 7 bases agree with TRBD1. The CDR3 extends over 13 amino acids. The V and J ends lost 6 bases and 6 bases, in that order; junction bases with no gene match: 10. Germline V gene data show CDR1 as SQVTM and CDR2 as ANQGSEA. CDR3 coding DNA: TGCAGCGTAGAAAAGGACAGGACTCATGGCTACACCTTC. This translates into CSVEKDRTHGYTF.

Written as DNA, the CDR3 is TGTGCCAGCAGTTCGGGACAGGGTACCGAGCAGTACTTC. This codes for CASSSGQGTEQYF. The chain joins TRBV28 to TRBJ2-7, with 9 bases identical to TRBD1. This CDR3 contains 13 residues. CDR1 and CDR2 (germline): MDHEN, SYDVKM. Unmatched junction bases numbered 4, after V lost 4 bases and J lost 6 bases.

The CDR3 region is CASSLTGLYGYTF. The CDR3 DNA follows: TGTGCCAGCAGCTTGACAGGGTTGTATGGCTACACCTTC. The J gene is TRBJ1-2, the V gene TRBV7-2, with 7 bases matching TRBD1. Germline CDR1 and CDR2: SGHTA and FQGNSA. V lost 3 bases, J lost 5 bases, and 3 bases stayed unmatched. This CDR3 spans 13 amino acids.

The chain couples TRBV7-2 to TRBJ1-2, with 10 bases aligning to TRBD1. Germline CDR1 SGHTA, CDR2 FQGNSA. This CDR3 is 16 amino acids long. Losses at the gene ends were 5 bases for V and 1 base for J; bases not matched to a gene: 7. The CDR3 region is CASSLVGTGDNYGYTF. CDR3 bases: TGTGCCAGCAGCCTAGTAGGGACAGGGGATAACTATGGCTACACCTTC. Full variable domain (missing parts from reference TRBV7-2 and TRBJ1-2): GAGVSQSPSNKVTEKGKDVELRCDPISGHTALYWYRQSLGQGLEFLIYFQGNSAPDKSGLPSDRFSAERTGGSVSTLTIQRTQQEDSAVYLCASSLVGTGDNYGYTFGSGTRLTVV.

CDR3 loop: CASSLGGSGYEQYF. CDR3 in DNA: TGTGCCAGCAGCTTAGGCGGGAGTGGCTACGAGCAGTACTTC. This chain joins TRBV7-9 and TRBJ2-7; 7 nucleotides align to TRBD2. This CDR3 has 14 amino acids. V lost 1 base and J lost 3; bases outside the gene matches: 3. CDR1 is SEHNR, CDR2 FQNEAQ, per germline (reference sequence).

This chain joins TRBV28 and TRBJ1-2; 7 positions agree with TRBD1. The V and J ends lost 5 bases and 1 base, in that order; junction bases with no gene match: 13. This CDR3 contains 17 residues. From germline, CDR1 is MDHEN and CDR2 SYDVKM. CDR3 protein: CASSQLRQGAINYGYTF. The CDR3 DNA sequence: TGTGCCAGCAGTCAACTTAGACAGGGCGCAATTAACTATGGCTACACCTTC.

J is TRBJ1-5 and V is TRBV28; 7 bases map to TRBD1. CDR3 length: 17 residues. The junction had 10 bases not matched to a gene; V was cut back by 5 bases and J by 0 bases. Germline V gene lookup returns CDR1 MDHEN and CDR2 SYDVKM. CDR3 sequence reads: CASSPAGTAYSNQPQHF. For the CDR3, the DNA is TGTGCCAGCAGTCCGGCGGGGACAGCTTATAGCAATCAGCCCCAGCATTTT.

The genes are TRBV5-6 and TRBJ2-1; possible D gene TRBD2, 6 bases. CDR3 size: 14 residues. Looked up from germline, CDR1 is SGHDT and CDR2 is YYEEEE. V was shortened by 4 bases and J by 0 bases, with 8 bases between the two germline ends. The CDR3 DNA follows: TGTGCCAGCAGCGGGGGGAGCTCCTACAATGAGCAGTTCTTC. Amino acids: CASSGGSSYNEQFF. The full variable domain, rest sourced from reference TRBV5-6 and TRBJ2-1, is DAGVTQSPTHLIKTRGQQVTLRCSPKSGHDTVSWYQQALGQGPQFIFQYYEEEERQRGNFPDRFSGHQFPNYSSELNVNALLLGDSALYLCASSGGSSYNEQFFGPGTRLTVL.

The J gene is TRBJ2-5, the V gene TRBV5-1; 7 bases are a match to TRBD1. Germline trimming cut 4 bases from V and 1 base from J; bases unmatched to any gene: 4. Per the germline V gene, CDR1 is SGHRS and CDR2 is YFSETQ. This CDR3 comprises 14 residues. CDR3 in DNA: TGCGCCAGCAGCCGGGACAGCACCCAAGAGACCCAGTACTTC. This sequence encodes CASSRDSTQETQYF.

This clone was found a few times. The chain has TRBV11-1 and TRBJ2-1, with 10 bases aligning to TRBD2. Germline V gene lookup returns CDR1 SGHAT and CDR2 FQDESV (reference sequence). After removal of 2 bases from V and 5 bases from J, the junction contained 6 bases not matched to a gene. CDR3 length equals 16 residues. CDR3 sequence: CASSLLGTSGNNEQFF. CDR3 sequence (DNA): TGTGCCAGCAGCTTACTAGGAACTAGCGGGAACAATGAGCAGTTCTTC. Drawing the rest from reference TRBV11-1 and TRBJ2-1, the complete variable domain is EAEVAQSPRYKITEKSQAVAFWCDPISGHATLYWYRQILGQGPELLVQFQDESVVDDSQLPKDRFSAERLKGVDSTLKIQPAELGDSAMYLCASSLLGTSGNNEQFFGPGTRLTVL.

This chain links TRBV4-2 with TRBJ2-3; D possibly corresponds to TRBD2 (5 bases). V was cut by 0 bases and J by 2 bases, with 12 bases left in between. This CDR3 spans 16 amino acids. Per germline, CDR1 LGHNA and CDR2 YNFKEQ. CDR3 nucleotides: TGTGCCAGCAGCCAAGAAGTAGCGAGATACACAGATACGCAGTATTTT. Protein: CASSQEVARYTDTQYF.

This clone was seen a few times. The chain couples TRBV4-2 to TRBJ2-1; D is perhaps TRBD2 (6 bases). CDR1 and CDR2 (germline): LGHNA, YNFKEQ. This CDR3 comprises 21 residues. V was trimmed by 0 bases and J by 3 bases, leaving 27 bases between them. The CDR3 reads CASSQEAGLRVAPKGYNEQFF. Written as DNA, the CDR3 is TGTGCCAGCAGCCAAGAAGCCGGACTAAGGGTAGCGCCGAAGGGCTACAATGAGCAGTTCTTC.

The chain carries TRBV2 and TRBJ2-5; D gene ambiguous. CDR1 is SNHLY and CDR2 is FYNNEI in the germline V gene. V was clipped by 7 bases and J by 1 base, with 10 bases between them. The CDR3 length is 13 residues. CDR3 nucleotides: TGTGCCAGCAATCGGGTACTCCAAGAGACCCAGTACTTC. Translating it yields CASNRVLQETQYF.

A few counts support this clone. The J gene is TRBJ1-5, the V gene TRBV19, with D perhaps TRBD1 (6 bases). CDR1 and CDR2 from the germline V gene are LNHDA and SQIVND (reference sequence). CDR3 length equals 13 residues. With 10 bases removed from V and 3 bases from J, the gap between germline ends came to 13 bases. In DNA, the CDR3 is TGTGCCACCTGTGGACAGTACAATCAGCCCCAGCATTTT. Its protein is CATCGQYNQPQHF. Full variable domain (remainder filled in from reference TRBV19 and TRBJ1-5): DGGITQSPKYLFRKEGQNVTLSCEQNLNHDAMYWYRQDPGQGLRLIYYSQIVNDFQKGDIAEGYSVSREKKESFPLTVTSAQKNPTAFYLCATCGQYNQPQHFGDGTRLSIL.

V usage is TRBV29-1 and J usage is TRBJ2-1; the D gene is possibly TRBD1 (6 bases). The CDR3 is 14 residues long. V dropped 3 bases and J dropped 4 bases, with 13 bases sitting between them. The germline gives CDR1 SQVTM, CDR2 ANQGSEA. The CDR3, as DNA: TGCAGCGTTGAGGGTGGTCAGGGGTACAATGAGCAGTTCTTC. Residues: CSVEGGQGYNEQFF.

The chain links TRBV2 to TRBJ1-2, with D unclear. Germline lookup yields CDR1 SNHLY and CDR2 FYNNEI. The CDR3 is made up of 12 amino acids. Trimming removed 3 bases from V and 1 base from J, with 3 bases in between. The CDR3 DNA reads TGTGCCAGCAGTGACTTTAACTATGGCTACACCTTC. As protein: CASSDFNYGYTF.

The chain carries TRBV7-9 and TRBJ1-1; tentatively, D is TRBD1 (6 bases). CDR1 is SEHNR, CDR2 FQNEAQ, per germline (reference sequence). This CDR3 contains 13 residues. V was cut by 3 bases and J by 3 bases, with 8 bases left in between. The CDR3 protein is CASSFSGDTEAFF. The CDR3 bases are TGTGCCAGCAGCTTCTCAGGGGACACTGAAGCTTTCTTT.

This clone appeared a single time. An end of the junction does not agree with germline; a read error may underlie this. The gene calls are TRBV7-9 and TRBJ1-2; 11 bases align to TRBD1. Germline CDR1 is SEHNR and CDR2 is FQNEAQ (reference sequence). The CDR3 consists of 16 residues. CDR3 in amino acids: CASSLANLRDRGSYTF. The CDR3 nucleotides are TGTGCCAGCAGCCTAGCAAACCTCCGGGACAGGGGGAGCTACACCTTC. Based on the CDR3 plus reference TRBV7-9 and TRBJ1-2, the full variable domain is DTGVSQNPRHKITKRGQNVTFRCDPISEHNRLYWYRQTLGQGPEFLTYFQNEAQLEKSRLLSDRFSAERPKGSFSTLEIQRTEQGDSAMYLCASSLANLRDRGSYTFGSGTRLTVV.